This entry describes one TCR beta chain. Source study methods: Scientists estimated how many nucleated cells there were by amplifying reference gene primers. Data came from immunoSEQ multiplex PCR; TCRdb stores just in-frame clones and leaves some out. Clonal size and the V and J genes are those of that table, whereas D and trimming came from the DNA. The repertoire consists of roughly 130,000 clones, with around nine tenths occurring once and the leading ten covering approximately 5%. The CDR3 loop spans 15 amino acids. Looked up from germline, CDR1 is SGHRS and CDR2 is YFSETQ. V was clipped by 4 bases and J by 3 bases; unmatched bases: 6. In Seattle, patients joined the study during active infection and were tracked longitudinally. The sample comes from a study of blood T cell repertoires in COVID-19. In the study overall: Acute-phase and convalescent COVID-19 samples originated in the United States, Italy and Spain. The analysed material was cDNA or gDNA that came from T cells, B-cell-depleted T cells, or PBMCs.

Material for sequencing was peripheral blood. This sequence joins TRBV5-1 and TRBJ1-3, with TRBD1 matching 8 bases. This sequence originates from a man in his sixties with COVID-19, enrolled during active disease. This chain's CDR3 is CASSQDREIGNTIYF. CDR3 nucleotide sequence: TGCGCCAGCAGCCAGGACAGGGAAATTGGAAACACCATATATTTT.